The 31 T cell receptor beta chains listed next were all sequenced from one sample in a study of STAT3 mutations in large granular lymphocyte leukemia (dated by TCRdb to the late 2010s). General conclusions and limits of the study: At least one immunodominant TCRbeta clonotype was present in every T-LGLL patient, and multiple immunodominant subclonotypes appeared in about half of the T-LGLL patients.

Library creation used the immunoSEQ multiplex PCR assay. TCRdb provides this immuneACCESS table in a form limited to in-frame rearrangements. Some clones are lacking; in checked studies, under half of them reflect an unresolved V gene, and why the rest are absent is not known. A total of roughly 4,200 clones appear in this sample, approximately 72% of them only once. In total, the top ten clones hold approximately 76% of the sample. These receptors lack a known antigen. The sequencing input was peripheral blood mononuclear cells. The source is a man aged 55-75 years with T-cell large granular lymphocyte leukemia. Some clones in this sample may be carry-over from other donors' samples. The age is the age at diagnosis.

A single count supports this clone. The chain uses TRBV18 and TRBJ1-6; D call uncertain. Germline V lookup: CDR1 KGHSH, CDR2 LQKENI. The CDR3 totals 14 residues. Trimming took 0 bases from V and 8 from J, leaving 8 bases between them. The CDR3 reads CASSPPSGDSPLHF. CDR3 nucleotide sequence: TGTGCCAGCTCACCACCGTCTGGGGATTCACCCCTCCACTTT. Full variable domain (remainder filled in from reference TRBV18 and TRBJ1-6): NAGVMQNPRHLVRRRGQEARLRCSPMKGHSHVYWYRQLPEEGLKFMVYLQKENIIDESGMPKERFSAEFPKEGPSILRIQQVVRGDSAAYFCASSPPSGDSPLHFGNGTRLTVT.

The CDR3 region has the DNA TGTGCCAGCAGCGAATACAATGAGCAGTTCTTC. Translation gives CASSEYNEQFF. The J gene is TRBJ2-1, the V gene TRBV9; D ambiguous. Germline assignment: CDR1 SGDLS and CDR2 YYNGEE. The CDR3 consists of 11 residues. V was trimmed by 3 bases and J by 4 bases, leaving 2 bases between them.

The V gene is TRBV7-9, the J gene TRBJ2-1; unclear D gene. Looked up from germline, CDR1 is SEHNR and CDR2 is FQNEAQ (reference sequence). Trimming removed 5 bases at V and 3 bases at J, with 11 bases between. CDR3 length: 14 residues. The CDR3 bases are TGTGCCAGCAGCGGGCAGACCAACTACAATGAGCAGTTCTTC. Protein: CASSGQTNYNEQFF.

The genes are TRBV18 and TRBJ1-2, with 8 bases aligning to TRBD1. Germline CDR1 and CDR2: KGHSH and LQKENI. The CDR3 has 15 residues. J was trimmed by 4 bases and V by 0 bases; bases with no gene match: 4. DNA for the CDR3: TGTGCCAGCTCACCACCCGGGGACAGGTCCTATGGCTACACCTTC. Its translation: CASSPPGDRSYGYTF.

V is TRBV2 and J is TRBJ1-2; unclear D gene. The CDR3 loop spans 15 amino acids. Germline values: CDR1 SNHLY, CDR2 FYNNEI. V shed 3 bases and J shed 2 bases, with 13 bases lying between them. The chain's CDR3 is CASSDTGMLNYGYTF. The CDR3 nucleotides are TGTGCCAGCAGTGACACCGGGATGCTGAACTATGGCTACACCTTC.

The V call is TRBV5-4, the J call TRBJ1-4; no clear D. The CDR3 is made up of 13 amino acids. Deletions cut 4 bases from V and 1 base from J, with 5 bases between. CDR1 SGHNT and CDR2 YYREEE come from the germline V gene (reference sequence). In nucleotides, the CDR3 is TGTGCCAGCAGCAATAGAACTAATGAAAAACTGTTTTTT. This encodes CASSNRTNEKLFF.

The rearrangement uses TRBV18 and TRBJ2-2; D may be TRBD1 (6 bases). The CDR3 is made up of 16 amino acids. V lost 8 bases and J lost 6, with 22 bases in between. CDR1 is KGHSH, CDR2 LQKENI, per germline. The CDR3 protein is CASALHGQPLPGELFF. The CDR3 nucleotides read TGTGCCAGCGCGCTTCACGGACAGCCTCTGCCCGGGGAGCTGTTTTTT.

The V and J genes are TRBV6-5 and TRBJ2-1; D could derive from TRBD1 or TRBD2 (5 bases each). Trimming stripped 6 bases from V and 11 bases from J, with 11 bases between. Per germline, CDR1 MNHEY and CDR2 SVGAGI. The CDR3 totals 11 residues. CDR3 sequence reads: CASSFGGQQFF. DNA of the CDR3: TGTGCCAGCAGCTTTGGGGGACAGCAGTTCTTC.

The chain joins TRBV30 to TRBJ2-3; D gene uncertain. V lost 3 bases, J lost 8 bases, and 12 bases lay in between. The CDR3 extends over 12 amino acids. The V gene's germline CDR1 is GTSNPN and CDR2 SVGIG (reference sequence). CDR3 DNA sequence: TGTGCCTGGAGACCCTCGTGGAGTACGCAGTATTTT. Residues: CAWRPSWSTQYF.

The gene calls are TRBV10-3 and TRBJ1-5, with D hard to call. CDR3 length: 14 residues. Looked up from germline, CDR1 is ENHRY and CDR2 is SYGVKD. The V gene lost 8 bases and the J gene lost 4 bases, with 15 bases spanning the gap. CDR3 nucleotides: TGTGCCATCGGCGGGGATTTTTTGAATCAGCCCCAGCATTTT. It encodes CAIGGDFLNQPQHF.

This clone was counted once. The chain recombines TRBV6-6 with TRBJ1-2; 9 bases are shared with TRBD1. With V trimmed by 4 bases and J by 7 bases, 7 bases remained unmatched. The CDR3 length is 14 residues. Per the germline V gene, CDR1 is MNHNY and CDR2 is SVGAGI (reference sequence). The CDR3 DNA is TGTGCCAGCAGTTCACAGGGGGCGAGTACTGGCTACACCTTC. Protein product: CASSSQGASTGYTF.

The gene calls are TRBV29-1 and TRBJ2-1, with 7 bases fitting TRBD1. This CDR3 region has 13 residues. Germline V gene sequence: CDR1 SQVTM, CDR2 ANQGSEA. With 3 bases clipped from V and 8 bases from J, the junction kept 7 bases outside the gene matches. The CDR3 sequence: CSVDDRVVDEQFF. DNA of the CDR3: TGCAGCGTTGACGACAGGGTGGTCGATGAGCAGTTCTTC.

The chain links TRBV6-6 to TRBJ1-2; 7 bases align to TRBD1. This CDR3 has 13 amino acids. Germline lookup yields CDR1 MNHNY and CDR2 SVGAGI (reference sequence). After removal of 5 bases from V and 8 bases from J, the junction contained 8 bases not matched to a gene. The CDR3 loop reads CASSQQGSGGYTF. CDR3 nucleotides: TGTGCCAGCAGTCAACAGGGGTCTGGAGGCTACACCTTC.

J is TRBJ2-3 and V is TRBV5-1; tentative D call: TRBD1 (6 bases). The germline V gene encodes CDR1 SGHRS and CDR2 YFSETQ. The CDR3 sequence is 15 residues long. V lost 4 bases and J lost 0, with 12 bases in between. CDR3 sequence (DNA): TGCGCCAGCAGCGACGGGACACCTAGCACAGATACGCAGTATTTT. Translating gives CASSDGTPSTDTQYF.

The V and J genes are TRBV7-9 and TRBJ2-2, with a tentative D call TRBD1 (5 bases). The CDR3 is made up of 15 amino acids. The V end lost 6 bases, the J end lost 4 bases, and 15 bases lay between the germline ends. CDR1 and CDR2 (germline): SEHNR, FQNEAQ (reference sequence). The CDR3 reads CASSEPLRGTGELFF. The CDR3 DNA reads TGTGCCAGCAGTGAGCCATTAAGGGGCACCGGGGAGCTGTTTTTT.

This chain connects TRBV18 to TRBJ2-2, with D hard to call. Germline CDR1 KGHSH, CDR2 LQKENI. V dropped 5 bases and J dropped 5 bases, with 12 bases sitting between them. The CDR3 contains 14 residues. The CDR3 loop reads CASSAKQRTGELFF. The DNA for the CDR3 is TGTGCCAGCTCAGCAAAGCAAAGGACCGGGGAGCTGTTTTTT.

The chain uses TRBV30 and TRBJ2-5; D is unresolved. V shed 2 bases and J shed 1 base, with 8 bases lying between them. From germline, CDR1 is GTSNPN and CDR2 SVGIG (reference sequence). The CDR3 loop spans 13 amino acids. CDR3: CAWSQSFQETQYF. The DNA of the CDR3 is TGTGCCTGGAGTCAGTCCTTCCAAGAGACCCAGTACTTC.

This clone was picked up a small number of times. The rearrangement uses TRBV27 and TRBJ1-2; D is unclear. The CDR3 has 13 amino acids. The germline CDR1 and CDR2 sequences are MNHEY and SMNVEV (reference sequence). Trimming pared 5 bases from V and 2 bases from J, leaving 9 bases between. CDR3 residues: CASSGRTNYGYTF. CDR3 in DNA: TGTGCCAGCAGTGGCCGGACGAACTATGGCTACACCTTC.

The chain uses TRBV5-1 and TRBJ1-5; D perhaps matches TRBD1 (5 bases). CDR1 is SGHRS, CDR2 YFSETQ, per germline. Trimming cost V 3 bases and J 7 bases, with 11 bases left between them. The CDR3 runs to 13 residues. The DNA for the CDR3 is TGCGCCAGCAGCTCCGGGACGGGGCAGCCCCAGCATTTT. Amino acids: CASSSGTGQPQHF.

The chain recombines TRBV30 with TRBJ1-2; D gene unclear. The germline V and J ends were trimmed by 2 bases and 8 bases, with 15 bases remaining between them. This CDR3 spans 13 amino acids. The germline CDR1 and CDR2 sequences are GTSNPN and SVGIG (reference sequence). CDR3 residues: CAWSRGPASGYTF. The CDR3 region has the DNA TGTGCCTGGAGTCGAGGGCCTGCGAGCGGCTACACCTTC.

The sample holds a few counts of this clone. The V and J genes are TRBV5-4 and TRBJ1-6, with D perhaps TRBD1 (6 bases). Germline V gene data show CDR1 as SGHNT and CDR2 as YYREEE (reference sequence). This CDR3 has 16 amino acids. Trimming removed 3 bases at V and 11 bases at J, with 21 bases between. The CDR3 region has the DNA TGTGCCAGCAGCTCTTACACACAGGGCTCACTTCCACCCCTCCACTTT. Encoded protein: CASSSYTQGSLPPLHF.

The J gene is TRBJ1-2, the V gene TRBV18; 10 bases line up with TRBD1. There are 15 residues in the CDR3. V was pared by 2 bases and J by 6 bases, with 6 bases of the junction left unmatched. The V gene's germline CDR1 is KGHSH and CDR2 LQKENI. The CDR3 here is CASSPRQGARDGYTF. CDR3 bases: TGTGCCAGCTCACCAAGACAGGGGGCCCGAGATGGCTACACCTTC.

This sequence joins TRBV18 and TRBJ2-7; TRBD2 aligns across 9 bases. The CDR3 covers 15 residues. The germline gives CDR1 KGHSH, CDR2 LQKENI. V was clipped by 3 bases and J by 7 bases; unmatched bases: 10. The CDR3 region is CASSPASGATGEQYF. DNA for the CDR3: TGTGCCAGCTCACCGGCTAGCGGGGCCACTGGGGAGCAGTACTTC. The full variable domain, in which reference TRBV18 and TRBJ2-7 provide the parts outside the CDR3, is NAGVMQNPRHLVRRRGQEARLRCSPMKGHSHVYWYRQLPEEGLKFMVYLQKENIIDESGMPKERFSAEFPKEGPSILRIQQVVRGDSAAYFCASSPASGATGEQYFGPGTRLTVT.

The chain carries TRBV7-9 and TRBJ1-4; D is possibly TRBD1 (5 bases). Trimming cost V 7 bases and J 5 bases, with 14 bases left between them. CDR3 length: 14 residues. The germline V gene has CDR1 SEHNR and CDR2 FQNEAQ (reference sequence). The CDR3 bases are TGTGCCAGCACCTCCGGGACGGTGAATGAAAAACTGTTTTTT. This codes for CASTSGTVNEKLFF.

The V gene is TRBV5-1, the J gene TRBJ1-2; maybe TRBD1 (5 bases). Germline CDR1 and CDR2: SGHRS and YFSETQ. Trimming cost V 6 bases and J 2 bases, with 14 bases left between them. CDR3 length: 14 amino acids. As DNA, the CDR3 is TGCGCCAGCAAGACCGGGACCCAAAACTATGGCTACACCTTC. Amino acids: CASKTGTQNYGYTF.

This chain uses TRBV10-2 with TRBJ2-1; D remains unclear. The germline V and J ends were trimmed by 1 base and 0 bases, with 13 bases remaining between them. CDR1 WSHSY and CDR2 SAAADI come from the germline V gene. The CDR3 is made up of 17 amino acids. CDR3 loop: CASSEWSPRSSYNEQFF. CDR3 coding DNA: TGCGCCAGCAGTGAGTGGTCGCCGAGGAGCTCCTACAATGAGCAGTTCTTC.

J is TRBJ2-1 and V is TRBV5-1, with D perhaps TRBD2 (6 bases). Trimming shortened V by 2 bases and J by 6 bases, and 15 bases separated the two germline ends. CDR1 is SGHRS, CDR2 YFSETQ, per germline. This CDR3 region has 15 residues. CDR3 residues: CASSLPGAQVNEQFF. DNA of the CDR3: TGCGCCAGCAGCTTACCGGGAGCCCAAGTCAATGAGCAGTTCTTC.

The V and J genes are TRBV5-4 and TRBJ1-1; tentatively, D is TRBD1 (5 bases). V gave up 0 bases and J gave up 7 bases, with 7 bases separating them. The CDR3 spans 12 residues. CDR1 and CDR2 from the germline V gene are SGHNT and YYREEE (reference sequence). The CDR3 DNA is TGTGCCAGCAGCTTGGGTAGGGGTGAAGCTTTCTTT. Amino acids: CASSLGRGEAFF.

This clone has just a few counts. The V gene is TRBV28, the J gene TRBJ1-2, with TRBD1 identical over 7 bases. Germline loops: CDR1 MDHEN, CDR2 SYDVKM. With 7 bases clipped from V and 2 bases from J, the junction kept 10 bases outside the gene matches. The CDR3 has 15 residues. CDR3: CASTNRGGLNYGYTF. Written as DNA, the CDR3 is TGTGCCAGCACCAACCGAGGGGGCTTAAACTATGGCTACACCTTC.

This chain connects TRBV11-2 to TRBJ2-6; D perhaps matches TRBD1 (6 bases). This CDR3 is 17 amino acids long. V lost 5 bases and J lost 0, with 14 bases in between. Per germline, CDR1 SGHAT and CDR2 FQNNGV. CDR3 sequence (DNA): TGTGCCAGCAGCCCTCAGGGACAAAGCTCTGGGGCCAACGTCCTGACTTTC. This translates into CASSPQGQSSGANVLTF. The entire variable domain, with the rest obtained from reference TRBV11-2 and TRBJ2-6, is as follows: EAGVAQSPRYKIIEKRQSVAFWCNPISGHATLYWYQQILGQGPKLLIQFQNNGVVDDSQLPKDRFSAERLKGVDSTLKIQPAKLEDSAVYLCASSPQGQSSGANVLTFGAGSRLTVL.

The rearrangement links TRBV4-2 to TRBJ2-5, with 8 nucleotides matching TRBD2. Trimming took 0 bases from V and 4 from J; bases not matched to a gene: 4. Per the germline V gene, CDR1 is LGHNA and CDR2 is YNFKEQ. The CDR3 runs to 15 residues. CDR3 DNA: TGTGCCAGCAGCCAAGACGCCGGGGGGGGAGAGACCCAGTACTTC. Protein sequence: CASSQDAGGGETQYF.